Here is one TCR beta chain with its context. The data stem from a study of shared clonotypes between healthy human individuals. Assay: immunoSEQ multiplex PCR; the TCRdb copy retains only in-frame clones and omits some. This table has under 2,500,000 clones, more than 90% appearing once. Only Caucasian adults living in Nashville, Tennessee served as donors. Germline V gene lookup returns CDR1 ENHRY and CDR2 SYGVKD. The CDR3 is made up of 15 amino acids. V lost 4 bases, J lost 4 bases, and 16 bases lay in between. The chain combines TRBV10-3 with TRBJ2-5; D may be TRBD2 (6 bases). This receptor was obtained from a man aged 18-30 years in good health. Sequencing was carried out using naive CD4+ T cells sorted from blood. Indicated subset: CD45RA+ positively selected. Here the CDR3 reads CAISGGRLDGETQYF. The CDR3 nucleotides read TGTGCCATCAGTGGAGGTCGACTAGATGGAGAGACCCAGTACTTC.